This T cell receptor (beta chain) was found in a study of immune heterogeneity within non-small cell lung tumors. Bulk tumor genomic DNA (around 600 ng per sample) served as template. Biopsies that were spaced far apart were taken, several per primary tumor, during surgery. Newly diagnosed with untreated non-small cell lung cancer, the patients underwent curative surgery. A first 10-cycle multiplex round used 32 V-gene and 13 J-gene primers on TCR beta CDR3. TCRdb re-derived calls from the multiplex PCR reads in MiXCR, one entry per CDR3 protein. The sample contains tens of thousands of distinct CDR3 sequences, around 30% of which appear only once. Concerning this clonotype: A read error may be the cause here, since a much bigger clone is one base away.

Germline lookup yields CDR1 WNHNN and CDR2 SYGVQD (reference sequence). The length of the CDR3 is 13 residues. The genes are TRBV10-1 and TRBJ2-3; D may correspond to TRBD1 or TRBD2 (5 bases each). The sequenced material came from lung tumor tissue. The receptor was derived from a middle-aged man with non-small cell lung cancer. For the CDR3, the DNA is TGCGCCATCAGTGCCTGGGACGCAGATACGCAGTATTTT. It is translated as CAISAWDADTQYF.